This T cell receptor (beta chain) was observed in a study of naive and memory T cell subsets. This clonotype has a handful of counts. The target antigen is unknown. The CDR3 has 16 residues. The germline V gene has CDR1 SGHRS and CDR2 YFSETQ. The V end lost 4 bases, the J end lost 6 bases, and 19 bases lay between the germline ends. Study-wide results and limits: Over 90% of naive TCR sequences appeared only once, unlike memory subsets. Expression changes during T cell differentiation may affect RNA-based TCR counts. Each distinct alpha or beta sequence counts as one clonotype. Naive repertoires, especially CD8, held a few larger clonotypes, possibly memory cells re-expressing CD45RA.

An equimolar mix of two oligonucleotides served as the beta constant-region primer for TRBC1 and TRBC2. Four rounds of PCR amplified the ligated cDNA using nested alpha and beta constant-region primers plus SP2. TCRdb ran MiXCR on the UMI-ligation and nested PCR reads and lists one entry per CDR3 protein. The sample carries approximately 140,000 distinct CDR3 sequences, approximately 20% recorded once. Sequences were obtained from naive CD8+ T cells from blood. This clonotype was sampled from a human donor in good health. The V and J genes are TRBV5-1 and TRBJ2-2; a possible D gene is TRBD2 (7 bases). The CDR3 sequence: CASSPLRGREAGELFF. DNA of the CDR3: TGCGCCAGCAGCCCCCTGCGGGGGCGAGAGGCCGGGGAGCTGTTTTTT.